This T cell receptor beta chain was captured by sequencing in a study of Tregs in tolerant kidney transplant recipients. The repertoire was sequenced with immunoSEQ multiplex PCR; TCRdb's copy has only in-frame clones and lacks some. The sample records over 50,000 clones, roughly 85% being singletons. Unstimulated Tregs (CD4+CD25+CD127-) and CD4+CD25- non-Tregs were sorted from PBMCs. Concerning this clone: The antigen is not known.

Study-wide points: This study did not directly address biological reproducibility.

The CDR3 spans 14 residues. Germline assignment: CDR1 SGHNT and CDR2 YYREEE (reference sequence). With 4 bases clipped from V and 3 bases from J, the junction kept 4 bases outside the gene matches. The V gene is TRBV5-4, the J gene TRBJ2-1; 7 bases fit TRBD1. The receptor comes from a human donor who received a combined kidney and bone marrow transplant. Sequences were derived from Tregs from blood, sampled before the transplant. CDR3 nucleotides: TGTGCCAGCAGCGCGTGGGACAGCTACAATGAGCAGTTCTTC. Translating gives CASSAWDSYNEQFF. Supplemented by reference TRBV5-4 and TRBJ2-1, the full variable domain reads ETGVTQSPTHLIKTRGQQVTLRCSSQSGHNTVSWYQQALGQGPQFIFQYYREEENGRGNFPPRFSGLQFPNYSSELNVNALELDDSALYLCASSAWDSYNEQFFGPGTRLTVL.